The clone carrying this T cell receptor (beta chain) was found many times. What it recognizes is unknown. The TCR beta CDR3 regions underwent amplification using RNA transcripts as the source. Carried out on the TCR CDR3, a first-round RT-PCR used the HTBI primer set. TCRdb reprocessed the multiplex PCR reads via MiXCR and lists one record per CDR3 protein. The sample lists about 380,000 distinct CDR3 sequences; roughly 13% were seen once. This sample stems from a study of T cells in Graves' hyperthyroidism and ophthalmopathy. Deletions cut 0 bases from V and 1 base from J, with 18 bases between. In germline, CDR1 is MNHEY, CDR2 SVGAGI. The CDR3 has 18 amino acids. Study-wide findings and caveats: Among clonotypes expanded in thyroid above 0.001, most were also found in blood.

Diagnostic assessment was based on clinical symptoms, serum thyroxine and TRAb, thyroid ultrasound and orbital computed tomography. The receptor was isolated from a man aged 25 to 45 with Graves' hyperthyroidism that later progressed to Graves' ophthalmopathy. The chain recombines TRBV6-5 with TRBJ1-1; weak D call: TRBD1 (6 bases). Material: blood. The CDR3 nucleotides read TGTGCCAGCAGTTACTCAGTGGATTCTTGGACAGAGAACACTGAAGCTTTCTTT. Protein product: CASSYSVDSWTENTEAFF.